Following are 10 T cell receptor beta chains from one sample sequenced in a study of T cells in Graves' hyperthyroidism and ophthalmopathy (dated by TCRdb to about 2019). The method was multiplex PCR. The sample was run on an Illumina HiSeq 2000. The TCR beta CDR3 regions were amplified from the RNA transcripts. A first-round RT-PCR of the TCR CDR3 used the HTBI primer set with the Qiagen OneStep RT-PCR kit. TCRdb cleaned the public reads at Q25 with fastp, built clones with MiXCR and kept in-frame beta chains. Rows matching on CDR3 protein sequence are summarized as one entry with the most common DNA and genes. The sample records hundreds of thousands of distinct CDR3 sequences, 15% to 20% of which are singletons. The ten largest clones take up approximately 48% of the sample. Sequenced material: blood. All receptors come from a man aged 35 to 55 with Graves' ophthalmopathy.

In this sample, this clonotype turned up many times. The chain joins TRBV20-1 to TRBJ2-1; D uncertain. Between the trimmed V and J ends, which lost 4 bases and 7 bases, there was a span of 17 bases. The CDR3 spans 14 residues. CDR1 and CDR2 (germline): DFQATT, SNEGSKA (reference sequence). CDR3 amino acids: CSANTKLEVNEQFF. CDR3 nucleotides: TGCAGTGCTAACACGAAATTAGAGGTAAATGAGCAGTTCTTC.

This clonotype was recorded only once. The chain uses TRBV3-1 and TRBJ1-2; D remains ambiguous. This CDR3 region has 14 residues. V gave up 1 base and J gave up 4 bases, with 10 bases separating them. The germline CDR1 and CDR2 sequences are LGHDT and YNNKEL (reference sequence). The CDR3 coding sequence is TGTGCCAGCAGCCAAGGGGAGCTGCCCTATGGCTACACCTTC. This sequence encodes CASSQGELPYGYTF.

This clonotype was recorded at least ten times. This chain joins TRBV28 and TRBJ1-4; D is undetermined. This CDR3 region has 13 residues. Trimming removed 6 bases from V and 8 bases from J, with 13 bases in between. Germline values: CDR1 MDHEN, CDR2 SYDVKM. CDR3 in DNA: TGTGCCAGCAGCTCCGGCGGGTTCGAAAAACTGTTTTTT. The encoded protein is CASSSGGFEKLFF. The complete variable domain, with remaining parts taken from reference TRBV28 and TRBJ1-4, reads DVKVTQSSRYLVKRTGEKVFLECVQDMDHENMFWYRQDPGLGLRLIYFSYDVKMKEKGDIPEGYSVSREKKERFSLILESASTNQTSMYLCASSSGGFEKLFFGSGTQLSVL.

This clonotype was counted between two and nine times. This sequence may be a read error, since a much larger clone differs from it by one base. The chain uses TRBV2 and TRBJ2-1, with D unresolved. V was clipped by 5 bases and J by 5 bases, with 4 bases between them. The CDR3 has 11 residues. The V gene's germline CDR1 is SNHLY and CDR2 FYNNEI. The CDR3, as DNA: TGTGCCAGCAGTATAGACAATGAGCAGTTCTTC. Its translation: CASSIDNEQFF. Full variable domain (rest looked up from reference TRBV2 and TRBJ2-1): EPEVTQTPSHQVTQMGQEVILRCVPISNHLYFYWYRQILGQKVEFLVSFYNNEISEKSEIFDDQFSVERPDGSNFTLKIRSTKLEDSAMYFCASSIDNEQFFGPGTRLTVL.

The genes are TRBV10-3 and TRBJ2-7; D unresolved. Germline assignment: CDR1 ENHRY and CDR2 SYGVKD. Trimming pared 10 bases from V and 2 bases from J, leaving 9 bases between. The CDR3 runs 11 residues. The chain's CDR3 is CASAFTYEQYF. CDR3 nucleotides: TGTGCCAGTGCATTTACCTACGAGCAGTACTTC.

This clonotype has just a few counts. The chain uses TRBV12-3 or TRBV12-4 and TRBJ2-2, with 13 bases fitting TRBD2. Losses at the gene ends were 7 bases for V and 6 bases for J; bases not matched to a gene: 8. The CDR3 totals 16 residues. The CDR3 loop is CASTGLAGERAGELFF. The CDR3 nucleotides are TGTGCCAGCACCGGACTAGCGGGAGAGCGAGCCGGGGAGCTGTTTTTT.

The genes are TRBV7-9 and TRBJ2-1; 12 bases fit TRBD2. The CDR3 consists of 17 residues. V was clipped by 4 bases and J by 6 bases; unmatched bases: 10. Germline V gene sequence: CDR1 SEHNR, CDR2 FQNEAQ (reference sequence). The CDR3 reads CASSSLTTSGSPNEQFF. The CDR3 region has the DNA TGTGCCAGCAGCTCCCTAACGACTAGCGGGAGCCCCAATGAGCAGTTCTTC.

This clonotype was picked up many times. This chain joins TRBV6-1 and TRBJ1-1; 9 nucleotides agree with TRBD1. CDR1 is MNHNS, CDR2 SASEGT, per germline. The CDR3 consists of 16 residues. The V and J ends lost 7 bases and 7 bases, in that order; junction bases with no gene match: 16. The CDR3 loop reads CASTTGTGFNMGEAFF. The CDR3 DNA reads TGTGCCAGCACCACCGGGACAGGGTTCAATATGGGTGAAGCTTTCTTT.

The chain uses TRBV5-1 and TRBJ1-1; D is ambiguous. Trimming left V 2 bases short and J 0 bases short, with 11 bases between. Germline CDR1 is SGHRS and CDR2 is YFSETQ. This CDR3 comprises 15 residues. The CDR3 DNA sequence: TGCGCCAGCAGCTTCTGGACCGACTTGAACACTGAAGCTTTCTTT. Translated, it gives CASSFWTDLNTEAFF.

This clonotype was counted at least ten times. The chain couples TRBV2 to TRBJ1-1, with 7 nucleotides matching TRBD1. The CDR3 totals 13 residues. Germline V gives CDR1 SNHLY, CDR2 FYNNEI. After removal of 7 bases from V and 5 bases from J, the junction contained 7 bases not matched to a gene. As DNA, the CDR3 is TGTGCCAGCAAAAGACAGGGTGGAACTGAAGCTTTCTTT. Its translation is CASKRQGGTEAFF.